Listed below are T cell receptor beta chains from one sample, sequenced in a study of CD8+ T cells in alopecia areata. Repertoires were generated with immunoSEQ multiplex PCR, while TCRdb's copy carries only in-frame clones and drops some. The data hold 110,000 or so clones, with under 60% observed a single time. The sequencing sample was made of NKG2D-low CD8+ T cells sorted from blood. These receptors were collected from a human donor with alopecia areata. Each CDR3 is given with its conserved first and last residue.

>TRBJ1-1|TRBV29-1
CSVAQGTEAFF
>NA|TRBV29-1
CSVEGIGSGDYEQYF
>TRBJ1-2|TRBV7-9
CASSTYRTLADYGYTF
>TRBJ2-7|TRBV13
CASSEGTSGGEQYF
>TRBJ2-2|TRBV7-2
CASSFYRENTGELFF
>TRBJ2-7|TRBV7-9
CASSSTGGGEQYF
>TRBJ2-5|TRBV15
CATRGRGNQETQYF
>TRBJ2-5|TRBV18
CASSLKLGGRAETQYF
>TRBJ2-5|TRBV27
CASSPGQGVIQETQYF
>TRBJ2-6|TRBV27
CASGSGGANVLTF
>TRBJ2-5|TRBV27
CASSLGYLGPKYF
>TRBJ1-1|TRBV4-1
CAAGGGSTEAFF
>TRBJ2-1|TRBV4-1
CASSQESPDPEIQFF
>TRBJ2-5|TRBV29-1
CSVLAGAVSETQYF
>TRBJ2-1|TRBV5-1
CASSLGGRALDEQFF
>TRBJ2-1|TRBV28
CASSFWLAGGGEQFF
>TRBJ2-1|TRBV5-6
CASSWATGGSYNEQFF
>TRBJ2-7|TRBV4-2
CASSQYLRTSGNSYEQYF
>TRBJ2-1|TRBV6-5
CASSYSGGDNEQFF
>TRBJ2-7|TRBV15
CATSRENRPYEQYF
>TRBJ1-1|TRBV4-1
CASSRITEDTEAFF
>TRBJ2-5|TRBV13
CASSLAQETQYF
>TRBJ2-7|TRBV29-1
CSVGRDYEQYF
>TRBJ2-7|TRBV27
CASSLGAGLYEQYF
>TRBJ2-1|TRBV29-1
CSVQGLAGGTYNEQFF
>TRBJ1-1|TRBV5-6
CASSETGGVGTEAFF
>TRBJ2-7|TRBV11-2
CASSLSRQRHYEQYF